Shown below are 9 T cell receptor beta chains from a single sample sequenced in a study of blood T cells in healthy people across ages. Through a sample-barcoded 5' primer and a J-beta primer mix, a second PCR was run for roughly 6 to 11 cycles. TCRdb passed the 5' RACE reads through MiXCR, listing each CDR3 protein once. The sample has 800,000 or so distinct CDR3 sequences, less than 80% seen once; the top ten hold around a quarter. The specimen was blood. The source of these receptors is a man between 25 and 39 years old in good health.

For the CDR3, the DNA is TGTGCCAGCAGCCCCTCGTCCGGGGCGGGGGGGAATGCAGAGACCCAGTACTTC. This sequence encodes CASSPSSGAGGNAETQYF. The chain links TRBV7-7 to TRBJ2-5, with TRBD2 identical over 9 bases. Germline V lookup: CDR1 SSHAT, CDR2 FNYEAQ (reference sequence). The CDR3 has 18 amino acids. After removal of 5 bases from V and 4 bases from J, the junction contained 17 bases not matched to a gene.

The chain recombines TRBV20-1 with TRBJ2-7; 7 bases fit TRBD2. The CDR3 has 15 amino acids. The trim removed 6 bases at V and 1 base at J, leaving 12 bases unmatched. Germline CDR1 is DFQATT and CDR2 is SNEGSKA (reference sequence). CDR3 residues: CSAFQPSGKSYEQYF. For the CDR3, the DNA is TGCAGTGCATTTCAGCCTAGCGGAAAATCCTACGAGCAGTACTTC.

The genes are TRBV6-1 and TRBJ2-7; TRBD1 aligns across 9 bases. In germline, CDR1 is MNHNS, CDR2 SASEGT. This CDR3 comprises 14 residues. V lost 5 bases and J lost 6; bases outside the gene matches: 8. CDR3: CASSPGQGPTEQYF. CDR3 bases: TGTGCCAGCAGTCCGGGACAGGGACCTACCGAGCAGTACTTC.

The chain uses TRBV10-3 and TRBJ1-6; D not resolved. The CDR3 sequence is 14 residues long. V lost 5 bases to trimming and J lost 3 bases, with 8 bases between them. Germline lookup yields CDR1 ENHRY and CDR2 SYGVKD. The CDR3 loop reads CAISLENYNSPLHF. The CDR3 bases are TGTGCCATCAGTTTAGAGAACTATAATTCACCCCTCCACTTT.

This clonotype was detected once. The genes are TRBV6-2 or TRBV6-3 and TRBJ2-1, with D perhaps given as TRBD1 or TRBD2 (5 bases each). There are 17 residues in the CDR3. V was shortened by 8 bases and J by 0 bases, with 20 bases between the two germline ends. Germline CDR1 and CDR2: MNHEY and SVGEGT. The CDR3, as DNA: TGTGCCAGCGACGTAAATCGGGGACCAAGCTCCTACAATGAGCAGTTCTTC. Protein: CASDVNRGPSSYNEQFF.

In this sample, this clonotype turned up a few times. V and J are TRBV7-3 and TRBJ2-1; possible D gene TRBD1, 6 bases. Trimming removed 2 bases at V and 7 bases at J, with 18 bases between. Germline V gene sequence: CDR1 SGHTA, CDR2 FQGTGA. This CDR3 is built from 16 residues. The DNA for the CDR3 is TGTGCCAGCAGCTTATCCCTCCCAGGGGTAGGGAATGAGCAGTTCTTC. Its translation: CASSLSLPGVGNEQFF.

This clonotype was seen only once. One end of the junction does not line up with germline, which may come from a read error. V and J are TRBV28 and TRBJ2-6; 8 bases are shared with TRBD1. Germline V lookup: CDR1 MDHEN, CDR2 SYDVKM. CDR3 size: 18 residues. CDR3: CANSSRTGSGSGANVLTF. The CDR3 region has the DNA TGTGCCAACAGTTCCAGGACAGGGTCAGGGTCTGGGGCCAACGTCCTGACTTTC. The full variable domain, its missing parts supplied by reference TRBV28 and TRBJ2-6, is DVKVTQSSRYLVKRTGEKVFLECVQDMDHENMFWYRQDPGLGLRLIYFSYDVKMKEKGDIPEGYSVSREKKERFSLILESASTNQTSMYLCANSSRTGSGSGANVLTFGAGSRLTVL.

This clonotype was seen once. The junction departs from the called germline gene at one end, perhaps through a read error. This rearrangement joins TRBV2 to TRBJ2-1; TRBD2 matches 14 bases. The CDR3 length is 15 residues. Germline V gene data show CDR1 as SNHLY and CDR2 as FYNNEI. The CDR3 spells CANSTGTSGGNEQFF. Written as DNA, the CDR3 is TGTGCCAACAGTACTGGGACTAGCGGGGGCAATGAGCAGTTCTTC.

This sequence joins TRBV3-1 and TRBJ2-7; 8 nucleotides line up with TRBD2. The V and J ends lost 1 base and 3 bases, in that order; junction bases with no gene match: 2. There are 14 residues in the CDR3. The germline V gene has CDR1 LGHDT and CDR2 YNNKEL (reference sequence). CDR3 residues: CASSQAAGDYEQYF. The CDR3 coding sequence is TGTGCCAGCAGCCAAGCAGCGGGGGACTACGAGCAGTACTTC.